The clone carrying this TCR beta chain has more than one count but fewer than ten. Antigen: not known. This specimen belongs to a study of T cell repertoires in cytomegalovirus infection. General observations from the study: There were carriers of CMV plus the relevant HLA, and cumulative public TCR beta family frequency identified them.

This CDR3 has 12 residues. Between the trimmed V and J ends, which lost 8 bases and 1 base, there was a span of 9 bases. Germline V gene sequence: CDR1 SGDLS, CDR2 YYNGEE. TCRdb called the reads again in MiXCR, with one record for every CDR3 protein. This table has roughly 500,000 distinct CDR3 sequences, approximately 15% appearing once. The sample consisted of CD8+ T cells from PBMCs. This TCR derives from a human donor in good health (CMV status not recorded). Some clones in this sample may be carry-over from other donors' samples. The rearrangement uses TRBV9 and TRBJ1-2, with a tentative D call TRBD1 (5 bases). CDR3 loop: CARSTVNYGYTF. For the CDR3, the DNA is TGTGCCAGATCGACAGTTAACTATGGCTACACCTTC.